Reported below is one T cell receptor (beta chain). The antigen is undetermined. For sequencing, patients were chosen who had shown expansion of CD8+CD57+ cells by flow cytometry. No patient had been given any therapy when blood was sampled. The sample is drawn from a study of CD8+CD57+ T cells in acquired aplastic anemia. Study as a whole: DNA per sorted CD4+ or CD8+ sample ranged roughly 0.18 to 30 ug, averaging 3.2 ug.

Genomic DNA provided the template from which TCR beta VDJ and CDR3 profiles were obtained. TCRdb reanalysed the reads using MiXCR and keeps one entry per CDR3 protein. The data hold 260,000 or so distinct CDR3 sequences, with roughly 82% observed a single time. Overall study results and limits: Patients and controls had in common approximately 28 CD8+ CDR3 sequences. Levels of CD8+ Simpson's diversity were not significantly distinct in patients versus controls.

The TCR was taken from a human donor with aplastic anemia. Sequenced material: sorted CD4+, CD8+, or CD8+CD57+ T cells (not recorded which) from PBMCs.

The CDR3: CSAWTSGRDETQYF. CDR3 DNA: TGCAGTGCATGGACTAGCGGGAGGGATGAGACCCAGTACTTC. The rearrangement uses TRBV20-1 and TRBJ2-5, with 15 bases matching TRBD2. The V gene end was trimmed by 6 bases and the J gene end by 5 bases; junction bases not matched to a gene: 4. Germline values: CDR1 DFQATT, CDR2 SNEGSKA (reference sequence). The CDR3 sequence is 14 residues long.